This TCR beta chain was retrieved from a study of post-analysis software for immune sequencing data. Findings and caveats of the study: The five TRBV segments detected at higher frequency in patients than in controls included TRBV5-6, TRBV5-1 and TRBV20-1.

V lost 2 bases to trimming and J lost 0 bases; unmatched junction nucleotides: 4. Germline lookup yields CDR1 DFQATT and CDR2 SNEGSKA (reference sequence). This CDR3 is built from 14 residues. On this clonotype itself: Antigen: not known.

The authors incorporated unique molecular identifiers into the TCR beta cDNA libraries. TCRdb recomputed calls from the PCR reads with MiXCR, one row per CDR3 protein. The repertoire consists of some 800,000 distinct CDR3 sequences, with under 60% occurring once and the leading ten covering 4.9%. This TCR was recovered from a girl aged 5 to 17 with multiple sclerosis. The chain is built from TRBV20-1 and TRBJ2-7; 7 bases fit TRBD2. Sequenced sample: blood. The DNA for the CDR3 is TGCAGTGCTAGATCTAGCGGAGACTCCTACGAGCAGTACTTC. Amino acid sequence: CSARSSGDSYEQYF.